Shown below are 9 T cell receptor beta chains from a single sample sequenced in a study of CD8 T cells in ankylosing spondylitis. Study-wide results and limits: Characteristic, it appeared, of ankylosing spondylitis blood was a TCR beta motif of fewer than 10 highly homologous variants.

TCRdb independently ran MiXCR on the 5' RACE reads; one entry per CDR3 protein. The sample yields about 500,000 distinct CDR3 sequences, approximately 5.3% seen once. Their recognized antigens are unknown. The sequenced sample was blood, either unsorted or a sorted T cell fraction (not recorded which). These receptors came from a male donor with ankylosing spondylitis.

This rearrangement joins TRBV25-1 to TRBJ2-3; D not resolved. Germline lookup yields CDR1 MGHDK and CDR2 SYGVNS. V was shortened by 1 base and J by 2 bases, with 10 bases between the two germline ends. The CDR3 runs to 15 residues. The CDR3 bases are TGTGCCAGCAGTGAATCTTGGCCTTCCACAGATACGCAGTATTTT. This codes for CASSESWPSTDTQYF.

This clonotype was seen many times. The J gene is TRBJ2-7, the V gene TRBV7-9, with D perhaps TRBD1 (6 bases). Trimming took 3 bases from V and 2 from J, leaving 14 bases between them. This CDR3 spans 15 amino acids. Germline V gene sequence: CDR1 SEHNR, CDR2 FQNEAQ (reference sequence). This CDR3 reads CASSLRQGKAYEQYF. In DNA form, the CDR3 reads TGTGCCAGCAGCTTGCGGCAGGGGAAGGCCTACGAGCAGTACTTC.

This clonotype came up many times. Here the CDR3 reads CASSFHNSLAYNEQFF. The CDR3 DNA sequence: TGCGCCAGCAGCTTCCATAATAGCCTCGCCTACAATGAGCAGTTCTTC. V is TRBV5-1 and J is TRBJ2-1; D remains unclear. Germline CDR1 is SGHRS and CDR2 is YFSETQ. V lost 2 bases to trimming and J lost 2 bases, with 14 bases between them. The CDR3 totals 16 residues.

Many counts were recorded for this clonotype. The CDR3 bases are TGCAGCGTTTTACAGGGGGGGGAGACCCAGTACTTC. Residues: CSVLQGGETQYF. The V call is TRBV29-1, the J call TRBJ2-5, with D possibly being TRBD1 (8 bases). Germline V gene sequence: CDR1 SQVTM, CDR2 ANQGSEA. V dropped 5 bases and J dropped 5 bases, with 12 bases sitting between them. The CDR3 contains 12 residues.

In its sample, this clonotype was seen many times. This rearrangement joins TRBV29-1 to TRBJ2-1, with no clear D. V lost 3 bases, J lost 10 bases, and 16 bases lay in between. CDR1 is SQVTM, CDR2 ANQGSEA, per germline. CDR3 length equals 13 residues. The CDR3 region has the DNA TGCAGCGTTGAGCTAAACCAAATGGGGGAGCAGTTCTTC. Translation gives CSVELNQMGEQFF.

This clonotype was seen repeatedly, ten times or more. The J gene is TRBJ2-4, the V gene TRBV29-1; D perhaps matches TRBD1 (5 bases). V gave up 6 bases and J gave up 3 bases, with 12 bases separating them. From germline, CDR1 is SQVTM and CDR2 ANQGSEA. CDR3 length equals 13 residues. CDR3 DNA sequence: TGCAGCGTATGCGGCAGGGACAAAAACATTCAGTACTTC. The encoded protein is CSVCGRDKNIQYF.

This clonotype occurred many times. This rearrangement joins TRBV5-1 to TRBJ1-4; TRBD1 aligns across 8 bases. The CDR3 totals 15 residues. The junction had 13 bases not matched to a gene; V was cut back by 1 base and J by 14 bases. The germline V gene has CDR1 SGHRS and CDR2 YFSETQ. CDR3 in DNA: TGCGCCAGCAGCTTGATTCCGGCAGGGGGCGAGGGGCTGTTTTTT. This gives the protein CASSLIPAGGEGLFF. Full variable domain (rest looked up from reference TRBV5-1 and TRBJ1-4): KAGVTQTPRYLIKTRGQQVTLSCSPISGHRSVSWYQQTPGQGLQFLFEYFSETQRNKGNFPGRFSGRQFSNSRSEMNVSTLELGDSALYLCASSLIPAGGEGLFFGSGTQLSVL.

The CDR3 DNA is TGTGCCAGCAGTGATCGGAGGGGAGCTGAAGCTTTCTTT. Its protein product is CASSDRRGAEAFF. The chain is built from TRBV6-4 and TRBJ1-1, with TRBD1 as a possible D gene (5 bases). The germline V and J ends were trimmed by 3 bases and 6 bases, with 11 bases remaining between them. This CDR3 spans 13 amino acids. Germline V gene lookup returns CDR1 MRHNA and CDR2 SNTAGT.

This clonotype was detected only a few times. The chain is built from TRBV11-2 and TRBJ2-5; TRBD2 aligns across 13 bases. The CDR3 totals 17 residues. The germline V gene encodes CDR1 SGHAT and CDR2 FQNNGV. After removal of 0 bases from V and 7 bases from J, the junction contained 8 bases not matched to a gene. The CDR3 DNA reads TGTGCCAGCAGCTTAGAACAAGGACTAGCGGGGGATGGGACCCAGTACTTC. Translating gives CASSLEQGLAGDGTQYF.